These 6 T cell receptor beta chains share one sample of origin, sequenced in a study of T cells in Graves' hyperthyroidism and ophthalmopathy. Amplification yielded TCR beta CDR3 regions, with RNA transcripts as the source. The HTBI primer set served for first-round RT-PCR of the TCR CDR3. In TCRdb, the multiplex PCR reads were re-called with MiXCR into one record per CDR3 protein. The table has 390,000 or so distinct CDR3 sequences, approximately 15% seen once; the top ten hold approximately 13%. Specimen: blood. Receptor source: a man aged 18 to 30 with Graves' ophthalmopathy.

Comments on this clonotype: Relative to the germline gene, one junction end is altered; a read error may explain this. V and J are TRBV5-1 and TRBJ1-2; 7 bases agree with TRBD1. This CDR3 is 14 amino acids long. In germline, CDR1 is SGHRS, CDR2 YFSETQ. DNA of the CDR3: TGCGCCAGCAGCCTGGGACAGCTTAACTATAGCTACACCTTC. The encoded protein is CASSLGQLNYSYTF.

This clonotype has a count of ten or more. This chain joins TRBV3-1 and TRBJ2-3; unclear D gene. Germline V CDR1 and CDR2: LGHDT, YNNKEL (reference sequence). This CDR3 is built from 17 residues. V was pared by 0 bases and J by 4 bases, with 17 bases between. The CDR3, as DNA: TGTGCCAGCAGCCAAGAAGCTTTATCACCTTCCGCAGATACGCAGTATTTT. It yields the protein CASSQEALSPSADTQYF.

There are many counts of this clonotype. The chain joins TRBV6-4 to TRBJ2-7; TRBD2 aligns across 9 bases. Germline V lookup: CDR1 MRHNA, CDR2 SNTAGT. V lost 2 bases to trimming and J lost 9 bases; unmatched junction nucleotides: 11. This CDR3 is built from 15 residues. CDR3 protein: CASSDRSREGLGQYF. DNA for the CDR3: TGTGCCAGCAGTGACCGGTCGCGGGAGGGCCTGGGGCAGTACTTC.

J is TRBJ1-3 and V is TRBV5-4; 10 bases agree with TRBD1. CDR3 length: 19 residues. V was pared by 0 bases and J by 1 base, with 10 bases of the junction left unmatched. CDR1 and CDR2 (germline): SGHNT, YYREEE (reference sequence). DNA of the CDR3: TGTGCCAGCAGCTTGGGGGGACAGGGGCTTTTTCGGTCTGGAAACACCATATATTTT. Its translation is CASSLGGQGLFRSGNTIYF.

The chain uses TRBV4-1 and TRBJ2-7; D is unresolved. CDR3 length: 15 residues. V lost 1 base, J lost 7 bases, and 17 bases lay in between. The germline CDR1 and CDR2 sequences are MGHRA and YSYEKL. The CDR3 DNA reads as TGCGCCAGCAGCCAAGGCCGGACCCTCTCCGAGGAGCAGTACTTC. This codes for CASSQGRTLSEEQYF.

Comment on this clonotype: A read error may explain this, as a much larger clone is one base away. The conserved closing phenylalanine or tryptophan is absent in this CDR3, likely reflecting a read error. V is TRBV13 and J is TRBJ1-1; possible D gene TRBD1, 5 bases. V was shortened by 7 bases and J by 0 bases, with 18 bases between the two germline ends. Germline CDR1 and CDR2: PRHDT and FYEKMQ (reference sequence). The CDR3 contains 16 residues. DNA for the CDR3: TGTGCCAGCAACAACCCACACGGGGGGGTGAACACTGAAGCTTTCCTT. This translates into CASNNPHGGVNTEAFL.